These 30 T cell receptor beta chains were all obtained from the same sample, sequenced in a study of TIL therapy for anti-PD-1-resistant metastatic lung cancer (dated by TCRdb to the early 2020s). The sample's time point label, in plain terms: pre-treatment sample, taken before nivolumab and TIL therapy. The immunoSEQ v3 hsTCRB kit was used to amplify TCR beta CDR3 regions from genomic DNA through bias-controlled multiplex PCR. Held by TCRdb, this immuneACCESS table contains in-frame sequences only and omits some clones. Under half of the omission traces to an unresolved V gene where checked; the cause of the rest is unknown. The sample includes tens of thousands of clones, with 55% to 70% observed a single time. Around 6.1% of the sample belongs to the ten largest clones. The sample here was blood, taken at baseline. These receptor sequences come from a person aged 25 to 79 with non-small cell lung cancer.

The rearrangement joins TRBV18 to TRBJ2-7; D not resolved. The CDR3 is 13 amino acids. Trimming left V 1 base short and J 5 bases short, with 9 bases between. CDR1 is KGHSH and CDR2 is LQKENI in the germline V gene. CDR3 sequence reads: CASSPRLQDEQYF. CDR3 sequence (DNA): TGTGCCAGCTCACCACGGCTCCAGGACGAGCAGTACTTC.

Ten or more counts support this clone. The rearrangement uses TRBV30 and TRBJ2-6; no clear D gene. Germline V lookup: CDR1 GTSNPN, CDR2 SVGIG (reference sequence). This CDR3 has 13 amino acids. Trimming pared 6 bases from V and 2 bases from J, leaving 8 bases between. The chain's CDR3 is CACRSAGANVLTF. CDR3 in DNA: TGTGCCTGTCGTTCAGCTGGGGCCAACGTCCTGACTTTC.

The rearrangement uses TRBV5-5 and TRBJ2-5; 8 bases are a match to TRBD1. The CDR3 is made up of 14 amino acids. Germline CDR1 and CDR2: SGHKS and YYEKEE (reference sequence). J lost 5 bases, V lost 3 bases, and 6 bases had no gene match. The CDR3 protein is CASSYAGGLETQYF. The CDR3 DNA follows: TGTGCCAGCAGCTATGCAGGGGGCTTGGAGACCCAGTACTTC.

The chain links TRBV5-1 to TRBJ2-2; D may be TRBD2 (6 bases). CDR3 length equals 17 residues. CDR1 and CDR2 (germline): SGHRS, YFSETQ. The germline V and J ends were trimmed by 5 bases and 5 bases, with 22 bases remaining between them. The CDR3: CASRGGVGEFWTGELFF. In DNA form, the CDR3 reads TGCGCCAGCAGGGGAGGAGTGGGGGAGTTTTGGACCGGGGAGCTGTTTTTT.

A few counts support this clone. V and J are TRBV4-1 and TRBJ2-1, with 8 bases lining up with TRBD2. Unmatched junction bases numbered 8, after V lost 0 bases and J lost 7 bases. The length of the CDR3 is 16 residues. Germline CDR1 MGHRA, CDR2 YSYEKL. The CDR3: CASSQDLASGWNEQFF. The CDR3 DNA is TGCGCCAGCAGCCAAGATTTGGCTAGCGGGTGGAATGAGCAGTTCTTC.

V is TRBV2 and J is TRBJ1-5; possible D gene TRBD1, 5 bases. Trimming stripped 4 bases from V and 6 bases from J, with 7 bases between. Looked up from germline, CDR1 is SNHLY and CDR2 is FYNNEI. The CDR3 consists of 12 residues. CDR3 sequence reads: CASSGGPQPQHF. CDR3 nucleotide sequence: TGTGCCAGCAGTGGGGGCCCTCAGCCCCAGCATTTT.

The V and J genes are TRBV29-1 and TRBJ2-1, with D hard to call. Deletions cut 5 bases from V and 5 bases from J, with 4 bases between. CDR3 length equals 10 residues. The germline V gene has CDR1 SQVTM and CDR2 ANQGSEA. The CDR3 reads CSVTDNEQFF. Here the CDR3 DNA reads TGCAGCGTTACCGACAATGAGCAGTTCTTC.

The chain combines TRBV7-2 with TRBJ2-7; D is ambiguous. This CDR3 is built from 11 residues. The germline gives CDR1 SGHTA, CDR2 FQGNSA. V lost 2 bases and J 6 bases, leaving 5 bases between the germline ends. CDR3 nucleotides: TGTGCCAGCAGCTTATCGACCGAGCAGTACTTC. Amino acid sequence: CASSLSTEQYF.

This clone was counted once. This chain connects TRBV2 to TRBJ2-5; D is tentatively TRBD1 or TRBD2 (5 bases each). The CDR3 runs to 12 residues. Germline CDR1 reads SNHLY; CDR2 reads FYNNEI. Trimming removed 8 bases from V and 7 bases from J, with 14 bases in between. CDR3 sequence reads: CASGTGPGTQYF. The CDR3 DNA reads as TGTGCCAGCGGGACCGGTCCAGGGACCCAGTACTTC.

V is TRBV20-1 and J is TRBJ2-7; the D is unclear. The CDR3 is 11 amino acids. The V gene's germline CDR1 is DFQATT and CDR2 SNEGSKA (reference sequence). The ends were cut back, 2 bases at V and 2 bases at J, with 4 bases in the middle. The CDR3 sequence is CSARPAYEQYF. The CDR3 nucleotides are TGCAGTGCTAGACCGGCCTACGAGCAGTACTTC.

The V gene is TRBV6-1, the J gene TRBJ2-7; no definite D call. Germline values: CDR1 MNHNS, CDR2 SASEGT. The V end lost 0 bases, the J end lost 2 bases, and 11 bases lay between the germline ends. This CDR3 is 15 amino acids long. CDR3 nucleotide sequence: TGTGCCAGCAGTGAAGCATTCTGGACGGCCTACGAGCAGTACTTC. It translates to CASSEAFWTAYEQYF.

The chain recombines TRBV7-9 with TRBJ2-2; the D gene is possibly TRBD1 (6 bases). V was pared by 3 bases and J by 1 base, with 9 bases between. The CDR3 extends over 15 amino acids. Germline loops: CDR1 SEHNR, CDR2 FQNEAQ (reference sequence). CDR3 DNA: TGTGCCAGCAGCTTTACAGGGATGAACACCGGGGAGCTGTTTTTT. Protein product: CASSFTGMNTGELFF.

The chain couples TRBV18 to TRBJ2-7; tentatively, D is TRBD1 or TRBD2 (5 bases each). Germline V lookup: CDR1 KGHSH, CDR2 LQKENI. The CDR3 is 14 amino acids. V lost 3 bases and J 3 bases, leaving 12 bases between the germline ends. DNA of the CDR3: TGTGCCAGCTCACCGCAGGGAGAGTACTACGAGCAGTACTTC. It specifies CASSPQGEYYEQYF. The full variable domain, in which reference TRBV18 and TRBJ2-7 provide the parts outside the CDR3, is NAGVMQNPRHLVRRRGQEARLRCSPMKGHSHVYWYRQLPEEGLKFMVYLQKENIIDESGMPKERFSAEFPKEGPSILRIQQVVRGDSAAYFCASSPQGEYYEQYFGPGTRLTVT.

CDR3 nucleotide sequence: TGTGCCAGCACCAAAACTAGCGGGAGAAGCAATGAGCAGTTCTTC. Translation: CASTKTSGRSNEQFF. V is TRBV2 and J is TRBJ2-1, with 11 bases fitting TRBD2. The CDR3 length is 15 residues. V lost 7 bases, J lost 6 bases, and 8 bases stayed unmatched. Per the germline V gene, CDR1 is SNHLY and CDR2 is FYNNEI.

DNA of the CDR3: TGTGCCAGCAGTTACTCTATGGTGGGCACTGAAGCTTTCTTT. Encoded protein: CASSYSMVGTEAFF. The chain recombines TRBV6-6 with TRBJ1-1; D is unclear. This CDR3 has 14 amino acids. V was clipped by 0 bases and J by 4 bases, with 9 bases between them. CDR1 and CDR2 from the germline V gene are MNHNY and SVGAGI (reference sequence).

The chain is built from TRBV6-6 and TRBJ1-1; D call uncertain. CDR1 and CDR2 from the germline V gene are MNHNY and SVGAGI (reference sequence). The CDR3 extends over 14 amino acids. Trimming shortened V by 5 bases and J by 8 bases, and 18 bases separated the two germline ends. As DNA, the CDR3 is TGTGCCAGCAGTATTGACGACTACCCTTCCGAAGCTTTCTTT. Translation gives CASSIDDYPSEAFF.

The rearrangement links TRBV6-1 to TRBJ1-6; 10 nucleotides match TRBD1. Per the germline V gene, CDR1 is MNHNS and CDR2 is SASEGT. V was pared by 5 bases and J by 10 bases, with 5 bases of the junction left unmatched. This CDR3 spans 14 amino acids. The CDR3 loop reads CASSTGTGVSPLHF. CDR3 DNA sequence: TGTGCCAGCAGTACCGGGACAGGGGTGTCACCCCTCCACTTT.

This rearrangement joins TRBV27 to TRBJ1-1, with TRBD1 as a possible D gene (6 bases). This CDR3 is built from 14 residues. Trimming took 1 base from V and 3 from J, leaving 9 bases between them. Germline-derived CDR1 and CDR2 are MNHEY and SMNVEV (reference sequence). DNA for the CDR3: TGTGCCAGCAGTTTATTCAGGGGCGACACTGAAGCTTTCTTT. Its translation: CASSLFRGDTEAFF.

This clone was found a few times. The chain is built from TRBV5-6 and TRBJ1-2; D is undetermined. The CDR3 covers 12 residues. Germline CDR1 and CDR2: SGHDT and YYEEEE. V lost 0 bases and J lost 4, with 4 bases in between. The CDR3 region is CASSLDSYGYTF. The DNA of the CDR3 is TGTGCCAGCAGCTTGGACAGCTATGGCTACACCTTC.

CDR3 coding DNA: TGCAGCGTCCCCGACAGGGGAGGCACAGATACGCAGTATTTT. Translated, it gives CSVPDRGGTDTQYF. The gene calls are TRBV29-1 and TRBJ2-3; 8 bases align to TRBD1. Per germline, CDR1 SQVTM and CDR2 ANQGSEA. Trimming cost V 6 bases and J 1 base; bases outside gene matches: 6. The CDR3 covers 14 residues.

The V and J genes are TRBV7-2 and TRBJ2-7; TRBD2 matches at 11 bases. CDR3 size: 17 residues. V trimming: 5 bases; J trimming: 2 bases; junction bases outside the gene matches: 11. Germline V gene lookup returns CDR1 SGHTA and CDR2 FQGNSA. The CDR3, as DNA: TGTGCCAGCAGCCCCTCTCCCGGGACTAGCGGAGCCTACGAGCAGTACTTC. Translation: CASSPSPGTSGAYEQYF. The full variable domain, in which reference TRBV7-2 and TRBJ2-7 provide the parts outside the CDR3, is GAGVSQSPSNKVTEKGKDVELRCDPISGHTALYWYRQSLGQGLEFLIYFQGNSAPDKSGLPSDRFSAERTGGSVSTLTIQRTQQEDSAVYLCASSPSPGTSGAYEQYFGPGTRLTVT.

There are a few counts of this clone. J is TRBJ1-6 and V is TRBV19; maybe TRBD1 (5 bases). The CDR3 spans 13 residues. In germline, CDR1 is LNHDA, CDR2 SQIVND (reference sequence). V lost 7 bases and J lost 9, with 13 bases in between. The CDR3 DNA is TGTGCCAGTAATCAGGGTGGCAGTTCACCCCTCCACTTT. Translating it yields CASNQGGSSPLHF.

This chain uses TRBV30 with TRBJ1-1; D is undetermined. The germline V gene encodes CDR1 GTSNPN and CDR2 SVGIG (reference sequence). This CDR3 region has 12 residues. V dropped 7 bases and J dropped 4 bases, with 13 bases sitting between them. CDR3: CALDRGSTEAFF. CDR3 DNA sequence: TGTGCCTTGGACCGAGGCAGCACTGAAGCTTTCTTT. The variable domain in full, with the rest retrieved from reference TRBV30 and TRBJ1-1, is SQTIHQWPATLVQPVGSPLSLECTVEGTSNPNLYWYRQAAGRGLQLLFYSVGIGQISSEVPQNLSASRPQDRQFILSSKKLLLSDSGFYLCALDRGSTEAFFGQGTRLTVV.

CDR3 region: CASSPGTGEGSPLHF. The CDR3 DNA sequence: TGCGCCAGCAGCCCAGGGACAGGGGAAGGCTCACCCCTCCACTTT. V is TRBV5-1 and J is TRBJ1-6, with 10 positions matching TRBD1. The CDR3 contains 15 residues. The V gene end was trimmed by 4 bases and the J gene end by 10 bases; junction bases not matched to a gene: 8. Looked up from germline, CDR1 is SGHRS and CDR2 is YFSETQ.

This clone was seen a handful of times. This chain joins TRBV6-5 and TRBJ1-1; maybe TRBD1 (6 bases). Trimming removed 7 bases from V and 1 base from J, with 10 bases in between. The CDR3 contains 13 residues. Germline values: CDR1 MNHEY, CDR2 SVGAGI. The CDR3 sequence is CASTEDRNTEAFF. CDR3 in DNA: TGTGCCAGCACCGAGGACAGGAACACTGAAGCTTTCTTT.

This rearrangement joins TRBV18 to TRBJ1-4, with 7 bases aligning to TRBD1. Germline loops: CDR1 KGHSH, CDR2 LQKENI. The CDR3 loop spans 18 amino acids. Trimming took 3 bases from V and 0 from J; bases not matched to a gene: 10. The CDR3 sequence: CASSPISFQGATNEKLFF. DNA of the CDR3: TGTGCCAGCTCACCGATCTCATTCCAGGGGGCAACTAATGAAAAACTGTTTTTT. Using reference TRBV18 and TRBJ1-4 for the parts outside the CDR3, the full variable domain is NAGVMQNPRHLVRRRGQEARLRCSPMKGHSHVYWYRQLPEEGLKFMVYLQKENIIDESGMPKERFSAEFPKEGPSILRIQQVVRGDSAAYFCASSPISFQGATNEKLFFGSGTQLSVL.

This clone was observed a handful of times. The chain combines TRBV6-1 with TRBJ1-5, with D maybe TRBD1 (6 bases). Germline CDR1 reads MNHNS; CDR2 reads SASEGT. Deletions cut 3 bases from V and 7 bases from J, with 10 bases between. The CDR3 has 13 residues. Here the CDR3 reads CASSDFRGQPQHF. DNA for the CDR3: TGTGCCAGCAGTGATTTCAGGGGACAGCCCCAGCATTTT.

The rearrangement uses TRBV28 and TRBJ2-1; D might be TRBD1 (6 bases). Trimming left V 8 bases short and J 4 bases short, with 15 bases between. Germline lookup yields CDR1 MDHEN and CDR2 SYDVKM. The CDR3 spans 14 residues. CDR3 protein: CASLRSGAYNEQFF. The CDR3 DNA sequence: TGTGCCAGCCTTAGGTCAGGGGCGTACAATGAGCAGTTCTTC.

The chain combines TRBV6-6 with TRBJ2-5; D is unclear. This CDR3 spans 13 amino acids. Per the germline V gene, CDR1 is MNHNY and CDR2 is SVGAGI (reference sequence). Between the trimmed V and J ends, which lost 0 bases and 5 bases, there was a span of 7 bases. CDR3 nucleotide sequence: TGTGCCAGCAGTTACTCGTCCGGGGAGACCCAGTACTTC. Amino acid sequence: CASSYSSGETQYF.

CDR3 nucleotides: TGTGCCAGCAGTGGGTTGGCTAGCGGGATAGGTGAGACCCAGTACTTC. It encodes CASSGLASGIGETQYF. The rearrangement uses TRBV2 and TRBJ2-5; 9 nucleotides align to TRBD2. The CDR3 length is 16 residues. The J segment lost 5 bases and the V segment lost 4 bases, leaving 11 bases of the junction unmatched. From germline, CDR1 is SNHLY and CDR2 FYNNEI.